Listed here are 5 T cell receptor beta chains from one sample, sequenced in a study of Graves' ophthalmopathy and Graves' hyperthyroidism. The TCR beta CDR3 regions underwent amplification from RNA transcripts. HTBI primers were used in a first-round RT-PCR, which preceded a second-round multiplex PCR. From the multiplex PCR reads, TCRdb called clonotypes with MiXCR, one entry per CDR3 protein. The data hold more than 300,000 distinct CDR3 sequences, with 15% to 19% observed a single time. Sequencing was performed on peripheral blood. Receptors were obtained from a woman between 18 and 29 years old with stable Graves' hyperthyroidism.

This clonotype was recorded many times. The chain has TRBV11-2 and TRBJ1-5, with 7 nucleotides matching TRBD1. The J segment lost 6 bases and the V segment lost 5 bases, leaving 7 bases of the junction unmatched. Looked up from germline, CDR1 is SGHAT and CDR2 is FQNNGV. The CDR3 spans 14 residues. The CDR3 here is CASSPSGGGQPQHF. For the CDR3, the DNA is TGTGCCAGCAGCCCCTCAGGGGGGGGTCAGCCCCAGCATTTT.

This clonotype appeared many times. The CDR3 sequence: CASSSVGTEAFF. DNA for the CDR3: TGTGCCAGCAGCTCAGTGGGTACTGAAGCTTTCTTT. The chain carries TRBV6-5 and TRBJ1-1; D call uncertain. Trimming took off 6 bases at V and 5 bases at J, with 10 bases between the two ends. From germline, CDR1 is MNHEY and CDR2 SVGAGI. There are 12 residues in the CDR3.

This clonotype has a handful of counts. V and J are TRBV4-1 and TRBJ1-5; D remains unclear. V was pared by 3 bases and J by 5 bases, with 14 bases between. This CDR3 contains 15 residues. Germline CDR1 is MGHRA and CDR2 is YSYEKL. DNA for the CDR3: TGCGCCAGCAGCCATGCATTGAGAGACTATCAGCCCCAGCATTTT. Its protein is CASSHALRDYQPQHF.

The chain joins TRBV5-5 to TRBJ2-7; the match to TRBD1 covers 7 bases. The germline V gene encodes CDR1 SGHKS and CDR2 YYEKEE (reference sequence). Germline trimming cut 5 bases from V and 3 bases from J; bases unmatched to any gene: 17. The CDR3 covers 17 residues. CDR3 region: CASRPHLRDSRFYEQYF. In nucleotides, the CDR3 is TGTGCCAGCAGACCCCACCTCCGGGACAGCCGGTTCTACGAGCAGTACTTC. Full variable domain (missing parts from reference TRBV5-5 and TRBJ2-7): DAGVTQSPTHLIKTRGQQVTLRCSPISGHKSVSWYQQVLGQGPQFIFQYYEKEERGRGNFPDRFSARQFPNYSSELNVNALLLGDSALYLCASRPHLRDSRFYEQYFGPGTRLTVT.

This clonotype came up many times. The gene calls are TRBV7-9 and TRBJ2-7, with a tentative D call TRBD1 (6 bases). V shed 0 bases and J shed 2 bases, with 11 bases lying between them. This CDR3 is built from 15 residues. Germline-derived CDR1 and CDR2 are SEHNR and FQNEAQ (reference sequence). CDR3: CASSLASGQPYEQYF. The CDR3 coding sequence is TGTGCCAGCAGCTTAGCTTCGGGACAACCCTACGAGCAGTACTTC.